The next 13 T cell receptor beta chains were all read from a single sample in a study of CD8+CD57+ T cells in acquired aplastic anemia. Selection for sequencing was limited to patients who had shown CD8+CD57+ cell expansion by flow cytometry. The TCR beta profiling, which covered VDJ combination and CDR3 sequence, was carried out using genomic DNA as the template. Using its own MiXCR run on the reads, TCRdb lists one record per CDR3 protein. The sample gives approximately 190,000 distinct CDR3 sequences, roughly half of which show up once; over 7.5% is in the top ten. Sequencing was performed on sorted CD4+, CD8+, or CD8+CD57+ T cells (not recorded which) from PBMCs. The receptors derive from a human donor with aplastic anemia.

This clonotype has at least ten counts. The CDR3 spells CATSDWDGGYTF. The CDR3 nucleotides read TGTGCCACCAGTGATTGGGATGGGGGCTACACCTTC. The V and J genes are TRBV24-1 and TRBJ1-2; D remains ambiguous. There are 12 residues in the CDR3. CDR1 KGHDR and CDR2 SFDVKD come from the germline V gene. The V end was cut by 2 bases, the J end by 8 bases, with 8 bases between.

The gene calls are TRBV13 and TRBJ1-1, with D perhaps TRBD1 (5 bases). The CDR3 extends over 14 amino acids. The V gene lost 3 bases and the J gene lost 7 bases, with 15 bases spanning the gap. Germline CDR1 reads PRHDT; CDR2 reads FYEKMQ (reference sequence). The CDR3 reads CASSLAIDSSEAFF. CDR3 coding DNA: TGTGCCAGCAGCTTGGCCATTGACAGCAGTGAAGCTTTCTTT.

The sample holds many counts of this clonotype. The chain uses TRBV25-1 and TRBJ2-7, with no clear D. CDR3 length: 16 amino acids. Germline CDR1 reads MGHDK; CDR2 reads SYGVNS. V was cut by 2 bases and J by 6 bases, with 20 bases left in between. The CDR3 region has the DNA TGTGCCAGCAGTGAAAAGGCGTTTCGGCCTCCTGTCGAGCAGTACTTC. Its protein is CASSEKAFRPPVEQYF.

Comment on this clonotype: At one boundary the junction diverges from the germline segment, which might be a read error. The rearrangement joins TRBV25-1 to TRBJ1-6, with D tentatively TRBD1 (5 bases). This CDR3 spans 17 amino acids. The germline gives CDR1 MGHDK, CDR2 SYGVNS. The CDR3 loop reads CACSAKGSASYNSPLHF. In DNA form, the CDR3 reads TGTGCCTGCAGTGCTAAGGGGTCTGCCTCCTATAATTCGCCCCTCCACTTT.

The J gene is TRBJ2-7, the V gene TRBV20-1; 10 bases align to TRBD1. J lost 2 bases, V lost 3 bases, and 7 bases had no gene match. The CDR3 loop spans 15 amino acids. Germline V gives CDR1 DFQATT, CDR2 SNEGSKA (reference sequence). CDR3 residues: CSARDWGQGTYEQYF. The CDR3 region has the DNA TGCAGTGCTAGGGACTGGGGACAGGGGACCTACGAGCAGTACTTC.

This clonotype was seen ten or more times. A much larger clone differs by one base, so this may be a read error. The genes are TRBV2 and TRBJ1-2; D remains unclear. Trimming stripped 11 bases from V and 5 bases from J, with 9 bases between. CDR1 is SNHLY and CDR2 is FYNNEI in the germline V gene. This CDR3 spans 10 amino acids. The CDR3 DNA reads TGTGCCGGCGGGGATTATGGCTACACCTTC. This encodes CAGGDYGYTF. Full variable domain (outside the CDR3, taken from reference TRBV2 and TRBJ1-2): EPEVTQTPSHQVTQMGQEVILRCVPISNHLYFYWYRQILGQKVEFLVSFYNNEISEKSEIFDDQFSVERPDGSNFTLKIRSTKLEDSAMYFCAGGDYGYTFGSGTRLTVV.

The chain joins TRBV2 to TRBJ2-5, with a tentative D call TRBD2 (6 bases). This CDR3 is 13 amino acids long. V lost 5 bases and J lost 2, with 9 bases in between. CDR1 SNHLY and CDR2 FYNNEI come from the germline V gene. The chain's CDR3 is CASSKDYQETQYF. The CDR3 DNA sequence: TGTGCCAGCAGTAAGGACTATCAAGAGACCCAGTACTTC.

This clonotype was seen repeatedly, ten times or more. The rearrangement joins TRBV20-1 to TRBJ2-5; no reliable D call. Germline V gene lookup returns CDR1 DFQATT and CDR2 SNEGSKA (reference sequence). The CDR3 runs to 15 residues. Trimming left V 0 bases short and J 5 bases short, with 16 bases between. The DNA of the CDR3 is TGCAGTGCTAGAGATCTCAAGGGCGCTGGTGAGACCCAGTACTTC. Translation gives CSARDLKGAGETQYF.

This clonotype came up many times. The chain links TRBV5-4 to TRBJ2-5; a weak D match, TRBD1 (7 bases). The CDR3 has 14 residues. The germline V gene has CDR1 SGHNT and CDR2 YYREEE (reference sequence). V was clipped by 4 bases and J by 4 bases, with 14 bases between them. The CDR3 sequence is CASSMRGRGETQYF. CDR3 DNA sequence: TGTGCCAGCAGCATGAGGGGGCGGGGAGAGACCCAGTACTTC.

This chain joins TRBV29-1 and TRBJ2-1; tentatively, D is TRBD1 (6 bases). Looked up from germline, CDR1 is SQVTM and CDR2 is ANQGSEA. The CDR3 totals 13 residues. V lost 7 bases, J lost 6 bases, and 16 bases lay in between. In DNA, the CDR3 is TGCAGCGCCTCCGTGGGGACATGCAATGAGCAGTTCTTC. Translating gives CSASVGTCNEQFF.

In its sample, this clonotype was seen many times. The chain links TRBV5-1 to TRBJ2-3; D gene ambiguous. CDR1 and CDR2 (germline): SGHRS, YFSETQ. V dropped 2 bases and J dropped 0 bases, with 7 bases sitting between them. The CDR3 contains 14 residues. CDR3 DNA: TGCGCCAGCAGCTTTCAATCTAGCACAGATACGCAGTATTTT. Its protein product is CASSFQSSTDTQYF.

The chain couples TRBV10-3 to TRBJ2-1; 11 bases are shared with TRBD2. This CDR3 is 14 amino acids long. The germline V gene has CDR1 ENHRY and CDR2 SYGVKD. With 4 bases clipped from V and 9 bases from J, the junction kept 5 bases outside the gene matches. The CDR3 region is CAISGLAGLGEQFF. In nucleotides, the CDR3 is TGTGCCATCAGTGGACTAGCGGGATTGGGTGAGCAGTTCTTC.

The J gene is TRBJ2-7, the V gene TRBV11-2; 8 bases fit TRBD1. The CDR3 extends over 14 amino acids. V lost 5 bases and J lost 4; bases outside the gene matches: 7. Germline V lookup: CDR1 SGHAT, CDR2 FQNNGV. Written as DNA, the CDR3 is TGTGCCAGCAGCCGAGGACAGGGAGGATACGAGCAGTACTTC. Protein sequence: CASSRGQGGYEQYF.